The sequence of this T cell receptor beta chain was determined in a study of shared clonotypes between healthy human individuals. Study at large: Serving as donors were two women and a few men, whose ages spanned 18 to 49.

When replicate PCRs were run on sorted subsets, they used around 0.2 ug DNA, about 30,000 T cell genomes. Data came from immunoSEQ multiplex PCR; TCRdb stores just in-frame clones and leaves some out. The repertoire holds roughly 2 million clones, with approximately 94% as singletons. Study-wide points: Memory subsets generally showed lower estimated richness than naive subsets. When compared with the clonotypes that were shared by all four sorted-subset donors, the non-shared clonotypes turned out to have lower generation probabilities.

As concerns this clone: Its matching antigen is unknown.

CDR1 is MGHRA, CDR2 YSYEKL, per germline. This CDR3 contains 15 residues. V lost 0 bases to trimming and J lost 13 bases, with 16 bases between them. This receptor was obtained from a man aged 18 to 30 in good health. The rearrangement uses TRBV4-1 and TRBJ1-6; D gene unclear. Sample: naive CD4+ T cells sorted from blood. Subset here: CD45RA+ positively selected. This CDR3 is CASSQDRSSGSPLHF. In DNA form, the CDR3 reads TGCGCCAGCAGCCAAGATCGGAGTTCGGGCTCGCCCCTCCACTTT.